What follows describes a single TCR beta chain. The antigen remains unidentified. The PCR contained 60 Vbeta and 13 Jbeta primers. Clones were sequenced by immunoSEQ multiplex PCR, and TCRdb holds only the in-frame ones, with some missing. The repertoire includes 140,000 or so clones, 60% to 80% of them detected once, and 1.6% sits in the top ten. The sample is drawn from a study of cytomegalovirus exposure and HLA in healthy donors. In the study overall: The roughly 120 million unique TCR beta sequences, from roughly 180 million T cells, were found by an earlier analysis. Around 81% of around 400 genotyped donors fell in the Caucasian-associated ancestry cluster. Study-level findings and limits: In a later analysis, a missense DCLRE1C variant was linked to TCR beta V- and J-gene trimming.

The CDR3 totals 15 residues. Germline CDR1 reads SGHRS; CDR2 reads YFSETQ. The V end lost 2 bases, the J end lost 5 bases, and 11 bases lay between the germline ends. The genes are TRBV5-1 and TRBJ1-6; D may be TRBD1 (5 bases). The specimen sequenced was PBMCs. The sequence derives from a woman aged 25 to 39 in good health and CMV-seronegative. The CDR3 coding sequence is TGCGCCAGCAGCTTCTCAGGGATCGATAATTCACCCCTCCACTTT. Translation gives CASSFSGIDNSPLHF.